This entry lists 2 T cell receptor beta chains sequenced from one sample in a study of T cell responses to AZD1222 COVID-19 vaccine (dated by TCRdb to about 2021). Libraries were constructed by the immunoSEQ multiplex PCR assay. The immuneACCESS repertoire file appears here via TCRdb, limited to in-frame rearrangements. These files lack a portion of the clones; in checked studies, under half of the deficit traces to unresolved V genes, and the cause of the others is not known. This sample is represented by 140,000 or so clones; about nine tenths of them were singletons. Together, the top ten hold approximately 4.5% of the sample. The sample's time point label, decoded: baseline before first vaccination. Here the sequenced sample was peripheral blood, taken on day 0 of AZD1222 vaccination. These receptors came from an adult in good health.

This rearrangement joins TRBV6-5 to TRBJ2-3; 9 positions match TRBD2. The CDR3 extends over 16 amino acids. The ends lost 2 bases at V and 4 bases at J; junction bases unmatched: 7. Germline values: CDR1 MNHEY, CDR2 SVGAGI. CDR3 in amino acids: CASSYDGLANPDTQYF. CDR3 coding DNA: TGTGCCAGCAGTTACGACGGACTAGCGAACCCAGATACGCAGTATTTT.

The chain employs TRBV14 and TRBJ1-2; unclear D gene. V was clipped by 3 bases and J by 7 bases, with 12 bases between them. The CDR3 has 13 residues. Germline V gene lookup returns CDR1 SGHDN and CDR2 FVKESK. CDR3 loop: CASSHVGKLGYTF. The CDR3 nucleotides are TGTGCCAGCAGCCATGTGGGTAAACTTGGCTACACCTTC.